This TCR beta chain appears in the sequencing data of a study of glioma-infiltrating T cells. Amplification of TCR alpha and beta CDR3 regions from RNA used iRepertoire nested multiplex PCR. Tissue mRNA or PBMC total RNA, roughly 90-400 ng, went into one-step reverse transcription and amplification. TCRdb redid the calling of the multiplex PCR reads with MiXCR, one entry per CDR3 protein. Seen here are under 150,000 distinct CDR3 sequences, about two fifths observed once, and the top ten hold more than 15%. The J segment lost 7 bases and the V segment lost 3 bases, leaving 5 bases of the junction unmatched. The CDR3 contains 13 residues. The germline CDR1 and CDR2 sequences are SGHTA and FQGNSA.

The sample consisted of glioma tissue, nonneoplastic brain tissue, or PBMCs (not recorded which). The origin of this receptor is a human donor with low-grade glioma or glioblastoma, undergoing nonglioma brain surgery, or in good health (not recorded which). This sequence joins TRBV7-2 and TRBJ2-7; 8 bases match TRBD1. Here the CDR3 DNA reads TGTGCCAGCAGCTTCGGCAGGGGGCGGGAGCAGTACTTC. Translated: CASSFGRGREQYF.